This is a list of T cell receptor beta chains from one sample in a study of blood T cell repertoires in COVID-19. Only in-frame clones appear in the TCRdb table, and some are missing; sequencing was by immunoSEQ multiplex PCR. The data contain about 140,000 clones, 84% of them seen just once; the ten biggest clones take up 8.9%. The specimen sequenced was peripheral blood. These receptors came from a man aged 25-40 years with COVID-19, enrolled during active disease. Both conserved end residues are part of each CDR3. The D gene is left open where the match is weak. Clone size is not always given. Where it is, it says once, few, many or a class for expanded clones.

j_call v_call clone_size d_call cdr3_nt cdr3_aa
TRBJ1-2 TRBV9 NA NA TGTGCCAGCAGCGTAGTTGGAGGACCTTATGGCTACACCTTC CASSVVGGPYGYTF
TRBJ1-2 TRBV18 NA NA TGTGCCAGCTCACCACCGGCAGATGATGGCTACACCTTC CASSPPADDGYTF
TRBJ1-3 TRBV28 NA NA TGTGCCAGCAGTTTATACCTAAACCTGGACAGTCAAAACACCATATATTTT CASSLYLNLDSQNTIYF
TRBJ1-2 TRBV29-1 NA TRBD1 TGCAGCGTTGGCGAACCACAGGGGAACTATGGCTACACCTTC CSVGEPQGNYGYTF
TRBJ2-3 TRBV28 NA NA TGTGCCAGCAGTCTCCGTACCTATACAGATACGCAGTATTTT CASSLRTYTDTQYF
TRBJ1-2 TRBV6-5 NA TRBD1 TGTGCCAGCAGTCCTAGACAGGGGCGCTATGGCTACACCTTC CASSPRQGRYGYTF
TRBJ2-1 TRBV4-2 NA TRBD2 TGTGCCAGCACCTCAGAGCTAAGAGCCTTAGCGGGACCTCTCTGGGGCCCTTACAATGAGCAGTTCTTC CASTSELRALAGPLWGPYNEQFF
TRBJ2-7 TRBV5-4 NA NA TGTGCCAGCAGTCCAACGGGGCGGGGTTACGAGCAGTACTTC CASSPTGRGYEQYF
TRBJ2-3 TRBV5-1 few NA TGCGCCAGCAGCCCGGCGGTCAGAACCACAGATACGCAGTATTTT CASSPAVRTTDTQYF
TRBJ2-3 TRBV7-2 large NA TGTGCCAGCAGCTTGGGGGGGCGGACGCAGTATTTT CASSLGGRTQYF
TRBJ1-3 TRBV2 once TRBD1 TGTGCCAGCAGCCCCATTGACAGGGCCTCTGGAAACACCATATATTTT CASSPIDRASGNTIYF
TRBJ1-5 TRBV28 NA NA TGTGCCAGCAGTTCGGGTCAGCCCCAGCATTTT CASSSGQPQHF
TRBJ2-2 TRBV18 NA TRBD2 TGTGCCAGCTCCCTCAGAGCGGGAGCGAACACCGGGGAGCTGTTTTTT CASSLRAGANTGELFF
TRBJ2-1 TRBV10-3 NA TRBD2 TGTGCCATCAGTGAGGGGACTAGCGGGAAAGAGTCTGAGCAGTTCTTC CAISEGTSGKESEQFF
TRBJ2-1 TRBV2 NA TRBD2 TGTGCCAGCAAGGCTAGCGGTTACAATGAGCAGTTCTTC CASKASGYNEQFF
TRBJ1-1 TRBV20-1 NA NA TGCAGTGCTGCGACAAACACTGAAGCTTTCTTT CSAATNTEAFF
TRBJ1-6 TRBV6-5 NA TRBD1 TGTGCCAGCAGTTACCCCGGACAGGGGAATTCACCCCTCCACTTT CASSYPGQGNSPLHF
TRBJ2-7 TRBV2 NA TRBD1 TGTGCCAGCAGCCCGACAGGGGGCGGGGGCGAGCAGTACTTC CASSPTGGGGEQYF
TRBJ2-7 TRBV2 NA TRBD2 TGTGCCAGCAGTGTTACGACTAGCGGGAGGGGGTACGAGCAGTACTTC CASSVTTSGRGYEQYF
TRBJ2-7 TRBV4-1 once TRBD2 TGCGCCAGCAGCCAGCGGGAGGACCTGGACGAGCAGTACTTC CASSQREDLDEQYF
TRBJ1-3 TRBV2 NA NA TGTGCCAGCAGTGCGGGTAGCTCTGGAAACACCATATATTTT CASSAGSSGNTIYF
TRBJ1-4 TRBV5-4 NA NA TGTGCCAGCAGCTTGGACAGAGTAAATGAAAAACTGTTTTTT CASSLDRVNEKLFF
TRBJ2-2 TRBV6-5 NA NA TGTGCCAGCAACCGAGGGACCGGGGAGCTGTTTTTT CASNRGTGELFF
TRBJ2-5 TRBV27 NA NA TGTGCCAGCAGCCTATCTATAACCCCCCAAGAGACCCAGTACTTC CASSLSITPQETQYF